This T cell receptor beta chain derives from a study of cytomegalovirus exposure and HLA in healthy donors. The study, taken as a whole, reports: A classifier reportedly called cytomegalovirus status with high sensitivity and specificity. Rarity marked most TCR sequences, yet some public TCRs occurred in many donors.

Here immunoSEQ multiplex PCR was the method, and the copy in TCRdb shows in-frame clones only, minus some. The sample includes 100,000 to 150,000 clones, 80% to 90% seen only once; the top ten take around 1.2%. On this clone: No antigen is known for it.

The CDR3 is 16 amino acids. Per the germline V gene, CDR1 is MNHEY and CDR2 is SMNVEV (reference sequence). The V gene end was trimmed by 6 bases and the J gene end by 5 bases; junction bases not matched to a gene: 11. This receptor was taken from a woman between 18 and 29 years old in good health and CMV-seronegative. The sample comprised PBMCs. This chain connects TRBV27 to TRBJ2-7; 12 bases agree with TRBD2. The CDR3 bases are TGTGCCAGCAGCAGATACTCTAGCGGGAGGGTCAACGAGCAGTACTTC. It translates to CASSRYSSGRVNEQYF.